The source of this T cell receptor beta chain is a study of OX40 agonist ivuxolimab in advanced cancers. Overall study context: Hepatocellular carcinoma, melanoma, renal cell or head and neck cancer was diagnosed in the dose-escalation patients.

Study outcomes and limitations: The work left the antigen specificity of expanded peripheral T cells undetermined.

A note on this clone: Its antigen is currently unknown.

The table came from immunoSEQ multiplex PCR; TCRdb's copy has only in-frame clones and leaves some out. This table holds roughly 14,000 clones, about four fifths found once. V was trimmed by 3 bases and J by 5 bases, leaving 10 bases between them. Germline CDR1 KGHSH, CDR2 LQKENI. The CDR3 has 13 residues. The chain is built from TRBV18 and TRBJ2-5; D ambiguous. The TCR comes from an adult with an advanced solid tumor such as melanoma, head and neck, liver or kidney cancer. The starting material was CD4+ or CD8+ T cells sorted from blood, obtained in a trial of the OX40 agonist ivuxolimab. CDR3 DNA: TGTGCCAGCTCACCCCCCTCAGCCGAGACCCAGTACTTC. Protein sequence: CASSPPSAETQYF.